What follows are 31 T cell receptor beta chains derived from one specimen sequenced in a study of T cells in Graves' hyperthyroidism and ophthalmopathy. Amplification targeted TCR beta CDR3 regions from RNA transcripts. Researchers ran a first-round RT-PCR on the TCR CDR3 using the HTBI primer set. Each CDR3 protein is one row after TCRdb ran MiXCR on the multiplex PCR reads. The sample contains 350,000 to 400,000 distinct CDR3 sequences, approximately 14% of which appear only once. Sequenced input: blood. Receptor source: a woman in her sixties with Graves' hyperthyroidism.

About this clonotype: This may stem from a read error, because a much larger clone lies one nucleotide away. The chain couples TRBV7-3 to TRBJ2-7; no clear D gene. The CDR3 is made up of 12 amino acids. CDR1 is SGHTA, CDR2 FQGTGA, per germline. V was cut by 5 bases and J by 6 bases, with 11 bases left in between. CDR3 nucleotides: TGTGCCAGCAGCCCCTGCTCGGGCGAGCAGTACTTC. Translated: CASSPCSGEQYF.

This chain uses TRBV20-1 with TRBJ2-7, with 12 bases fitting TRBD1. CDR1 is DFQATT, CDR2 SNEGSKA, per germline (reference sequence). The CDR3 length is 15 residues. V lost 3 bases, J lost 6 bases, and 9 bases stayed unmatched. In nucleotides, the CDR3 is TGCAGTGCTAGGGGCGGGACAGGGGGCTTGTTCGAGCAGTACTTC. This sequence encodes CSARGGTGGLFEQYF.

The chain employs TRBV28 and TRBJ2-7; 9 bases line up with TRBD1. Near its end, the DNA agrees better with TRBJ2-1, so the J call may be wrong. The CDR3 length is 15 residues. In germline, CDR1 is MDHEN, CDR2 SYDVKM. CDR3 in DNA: TGTGCCAGCAGTTCAGCCGGGACAGGGCCCTACGAGCAGTTCTTC. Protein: CASSSAGTGPYEQFF.

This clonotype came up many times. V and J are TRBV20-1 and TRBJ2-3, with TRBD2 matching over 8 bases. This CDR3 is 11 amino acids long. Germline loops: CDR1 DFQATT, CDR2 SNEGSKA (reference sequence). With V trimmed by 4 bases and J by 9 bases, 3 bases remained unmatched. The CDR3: CSANQRETQYF. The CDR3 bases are TGCAGTGCTAACCAGCGGGAGACGCAGTATTTT.

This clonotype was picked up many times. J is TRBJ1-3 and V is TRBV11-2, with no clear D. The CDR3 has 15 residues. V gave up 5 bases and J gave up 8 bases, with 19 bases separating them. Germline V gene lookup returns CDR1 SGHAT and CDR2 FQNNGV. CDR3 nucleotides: TGTGCCAGCAGCCCCAAGTGGGCGGAAAAAGACACCATATATTTT. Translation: CASSPKWAEKDTIYF.

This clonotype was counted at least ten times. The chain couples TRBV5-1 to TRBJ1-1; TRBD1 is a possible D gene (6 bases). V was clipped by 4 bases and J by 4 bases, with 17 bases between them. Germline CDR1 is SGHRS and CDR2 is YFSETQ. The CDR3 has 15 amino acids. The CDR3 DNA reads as TGCGCCAGCAGCCCCGGGGGGGGCGAGAGCACTGAAGCTTTCTTT. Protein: CASSPGGGESTEAFF.

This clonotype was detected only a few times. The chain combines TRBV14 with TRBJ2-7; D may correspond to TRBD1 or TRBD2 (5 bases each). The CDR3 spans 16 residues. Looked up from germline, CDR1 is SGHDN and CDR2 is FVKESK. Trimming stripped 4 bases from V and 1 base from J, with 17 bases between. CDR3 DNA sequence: TGTGCCAGCAGCCTCGGGGCCAGCGGAATTTCCTACGAGCAGTACTTC. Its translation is CASSLGASGISYEQYF.

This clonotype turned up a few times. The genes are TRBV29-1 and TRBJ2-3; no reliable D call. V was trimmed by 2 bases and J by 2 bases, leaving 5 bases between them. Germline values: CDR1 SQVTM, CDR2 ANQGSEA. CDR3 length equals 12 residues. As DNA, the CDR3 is TGCAGCGTTGAATACTTCACAGATACGCAGTATTTT. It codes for CSVEYFTDTQYF.

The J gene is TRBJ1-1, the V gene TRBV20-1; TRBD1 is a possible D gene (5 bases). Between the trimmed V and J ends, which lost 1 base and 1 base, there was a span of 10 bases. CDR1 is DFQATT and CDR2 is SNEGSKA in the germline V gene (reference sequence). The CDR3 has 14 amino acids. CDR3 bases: TGCAGTGCTAGAGGTGCCGACAGGAACACTGAAGCTTTCTTT. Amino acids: CSARGADRNTEAFF.

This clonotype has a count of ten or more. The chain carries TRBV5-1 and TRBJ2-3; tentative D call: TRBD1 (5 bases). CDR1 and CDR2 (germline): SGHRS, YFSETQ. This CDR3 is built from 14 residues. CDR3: CASRLGANTDTQYF. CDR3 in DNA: TGCGCGTCGCGGCTAGGGGCGAACACAGATACGCAGTATTTT.

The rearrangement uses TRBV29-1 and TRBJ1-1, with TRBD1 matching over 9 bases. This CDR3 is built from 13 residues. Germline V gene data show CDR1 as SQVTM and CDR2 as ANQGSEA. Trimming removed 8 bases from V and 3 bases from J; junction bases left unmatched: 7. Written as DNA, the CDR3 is TGCAGCACACTACAGGGGGCTCACACTGAAGCTTTCTTT. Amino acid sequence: CSTLQGAHTEAFF.

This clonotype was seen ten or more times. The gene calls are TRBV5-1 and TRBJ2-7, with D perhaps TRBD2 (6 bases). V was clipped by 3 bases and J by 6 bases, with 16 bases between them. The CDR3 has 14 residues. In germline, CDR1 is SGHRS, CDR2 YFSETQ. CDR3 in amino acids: CASSSGLSGAEQYF. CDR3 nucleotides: TGCGCCAGCAGCTCGGGACTCAGTGGGGCCGAGCAGTACTTC.

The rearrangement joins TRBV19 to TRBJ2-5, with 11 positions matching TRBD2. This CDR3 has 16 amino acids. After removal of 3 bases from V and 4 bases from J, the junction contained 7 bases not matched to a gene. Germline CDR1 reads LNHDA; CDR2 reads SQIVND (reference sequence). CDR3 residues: CASSILAGGPGETQYF. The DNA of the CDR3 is TGTGCCAGTAGTATCTTAGCGGGAGGGCCAGGAGAGACCCAGTACTTC.

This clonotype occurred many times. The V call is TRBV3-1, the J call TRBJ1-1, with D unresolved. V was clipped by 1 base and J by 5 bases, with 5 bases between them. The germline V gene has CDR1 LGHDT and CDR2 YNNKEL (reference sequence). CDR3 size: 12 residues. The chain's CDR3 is CASSQALTEAFF. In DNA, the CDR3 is TGTGCCAGCAGCCAAGCTCTGACTGAAGCTTTCTTT.

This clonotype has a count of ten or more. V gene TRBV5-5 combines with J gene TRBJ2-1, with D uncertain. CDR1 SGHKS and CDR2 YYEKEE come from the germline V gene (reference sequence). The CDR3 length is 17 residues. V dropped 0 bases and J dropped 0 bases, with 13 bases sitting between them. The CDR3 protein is CASSLALVQSSYNEQFF. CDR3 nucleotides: TGTGCCAGCAGCTTGGCTCTGGTCCAAAGCTCCTACAATGAGCAGTTCTTC. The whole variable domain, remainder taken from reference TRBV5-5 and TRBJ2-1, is DAGVTQSPTHLIKTRGQQVTLRCSPISGHKSVSWYQQVLGQGPQFIFQYYEKEERGRGNFPDRFSARQFPNYSSELNVNALLLGDSALYLCASSLALVQSSYNEQFFGPGTRLTVL.

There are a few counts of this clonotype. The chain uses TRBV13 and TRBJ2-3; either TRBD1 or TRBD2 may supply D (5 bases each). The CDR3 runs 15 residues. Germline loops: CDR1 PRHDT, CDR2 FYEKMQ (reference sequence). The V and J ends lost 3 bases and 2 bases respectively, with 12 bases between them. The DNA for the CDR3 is TGTGCCAGCAGCTTTCCGGGGCTGTCCACAGATACGCAGTATTTT. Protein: CASSFPGLSTDTQYF.

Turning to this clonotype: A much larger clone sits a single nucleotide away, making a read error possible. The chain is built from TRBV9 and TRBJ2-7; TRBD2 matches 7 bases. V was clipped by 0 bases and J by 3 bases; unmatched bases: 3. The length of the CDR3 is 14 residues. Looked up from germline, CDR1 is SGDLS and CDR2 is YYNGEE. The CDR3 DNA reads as TGTGCCAGCAGCGTAGGAAGCGGGGTCTACGAGCAGTACTTC. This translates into CASSVGSGVYEQYF.

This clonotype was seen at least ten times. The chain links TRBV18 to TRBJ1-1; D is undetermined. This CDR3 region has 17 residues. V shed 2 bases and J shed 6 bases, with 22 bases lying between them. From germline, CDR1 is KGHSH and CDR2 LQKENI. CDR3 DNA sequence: TGTGCCAGCTCACCAACCTCCGGACGGGTCGGGTACGCTGAAGCTTTCTTT. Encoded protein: CASSPTSGRVGYAEAFF.

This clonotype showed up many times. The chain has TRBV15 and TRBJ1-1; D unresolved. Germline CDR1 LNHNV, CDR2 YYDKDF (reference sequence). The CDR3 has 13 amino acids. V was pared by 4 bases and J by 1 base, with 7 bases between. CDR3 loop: CATSITENTEAFF. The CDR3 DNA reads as TGTGCCACCAGCATAACAGAGAACACTGAAGCTTTCTTT.

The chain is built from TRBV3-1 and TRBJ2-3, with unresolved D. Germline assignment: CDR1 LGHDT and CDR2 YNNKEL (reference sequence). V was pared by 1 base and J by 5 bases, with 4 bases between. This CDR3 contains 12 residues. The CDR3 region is CASSQGGDTQYF. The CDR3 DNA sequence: TGTGCCAGCAGCCAAGGTGGAGATACGCAGTATTTT.

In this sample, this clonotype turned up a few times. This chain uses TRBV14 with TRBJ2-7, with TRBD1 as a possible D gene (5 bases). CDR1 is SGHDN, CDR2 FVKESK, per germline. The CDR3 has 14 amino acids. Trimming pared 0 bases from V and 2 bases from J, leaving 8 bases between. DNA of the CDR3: TGTGCCAGCAGCCAAGATCCCAGGGCCTACGAGCAGTACTTC. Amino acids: CASSQDPRAYEQYF.

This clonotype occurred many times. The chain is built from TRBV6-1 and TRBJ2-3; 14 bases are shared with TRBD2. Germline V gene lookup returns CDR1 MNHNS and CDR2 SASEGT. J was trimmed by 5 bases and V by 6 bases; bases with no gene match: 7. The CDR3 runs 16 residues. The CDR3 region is CASSETSGRVGDTQYF. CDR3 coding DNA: TGTGCCAGCAGCGAGACTAGCGGGAGGGTTGGAGATACGCAGTATTTT.

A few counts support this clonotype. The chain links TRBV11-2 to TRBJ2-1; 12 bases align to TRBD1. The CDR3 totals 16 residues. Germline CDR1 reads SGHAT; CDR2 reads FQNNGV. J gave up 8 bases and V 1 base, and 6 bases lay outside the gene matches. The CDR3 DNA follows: TGTGCCAGCAGCTTAGTTCCGGGACAGGGGGCCGATGAGCAGTTCTTC. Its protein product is CASSLVPGQGADEQFF. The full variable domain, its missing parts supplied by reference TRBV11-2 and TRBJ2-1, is EAGVAQSPRYKIIEKRQSVAFWCNPISGHATLYWYQQILGQGPKLLIQFQNNGVVDDSQLPKDRFSAERLKGVDSTLKIQPAKLEDSAVYLCASSLVPGQGADEQFFGPGTRLTVL.

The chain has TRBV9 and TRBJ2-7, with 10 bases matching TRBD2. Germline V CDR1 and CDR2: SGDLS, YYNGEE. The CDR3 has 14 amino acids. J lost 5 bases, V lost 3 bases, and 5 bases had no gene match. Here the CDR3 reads CASSASGRGDEQYF. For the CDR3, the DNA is TGTGCCAGCAGCGCCAGCGGGAGGGGGGACGAGCAGTACTTC.

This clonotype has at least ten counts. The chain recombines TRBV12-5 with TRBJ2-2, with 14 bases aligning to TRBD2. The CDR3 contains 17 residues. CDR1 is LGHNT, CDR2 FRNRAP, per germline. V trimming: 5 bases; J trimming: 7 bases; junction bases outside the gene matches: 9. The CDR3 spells CASGTGTSGRMGGELFF. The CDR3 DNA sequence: TGTGCTAGTGGTACCGGGACTAGCGGGAGAATGGGCGGGGAGCTGTTTTTT.

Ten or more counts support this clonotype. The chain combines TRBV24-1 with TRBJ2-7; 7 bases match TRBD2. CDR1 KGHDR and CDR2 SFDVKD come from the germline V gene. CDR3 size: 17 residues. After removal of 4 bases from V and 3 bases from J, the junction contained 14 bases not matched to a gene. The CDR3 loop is CATSERPRAGVFYEQYF. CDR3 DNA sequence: TGTGCCACCAGTGAGCGACCCCGCGCGGGAGTTTTCTACGAGCAGTACTTC.

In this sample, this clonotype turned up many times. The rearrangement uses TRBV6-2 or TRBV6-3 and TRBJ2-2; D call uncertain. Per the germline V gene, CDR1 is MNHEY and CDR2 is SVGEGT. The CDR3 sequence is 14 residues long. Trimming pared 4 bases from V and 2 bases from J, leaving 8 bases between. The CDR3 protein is CASSSPHNTGELFF. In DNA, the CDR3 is TGTGCCAGCAGTTCACCGCACAACACCGGGGAGCTGTTTTTT.

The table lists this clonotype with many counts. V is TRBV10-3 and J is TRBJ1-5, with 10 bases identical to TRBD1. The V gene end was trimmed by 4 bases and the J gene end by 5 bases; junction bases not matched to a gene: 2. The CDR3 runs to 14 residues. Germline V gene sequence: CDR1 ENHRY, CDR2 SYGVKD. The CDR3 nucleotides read TGTGCCATCAGTGCCGGACAGGGGGATCAGCCCCAGCATTTT. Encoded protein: CAISAGQGDQPQHF.

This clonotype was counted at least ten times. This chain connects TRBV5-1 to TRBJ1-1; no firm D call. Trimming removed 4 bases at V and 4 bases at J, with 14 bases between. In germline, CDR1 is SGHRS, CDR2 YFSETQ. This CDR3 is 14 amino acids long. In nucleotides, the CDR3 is TGCGCCAGCAGCGGTCGACTGGAGGGCACTGAAGCTTTCTTT. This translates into CASSGRLEGTEAFF. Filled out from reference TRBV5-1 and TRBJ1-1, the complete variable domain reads KAGVTQTPRYLIKTRGQQVTLSCSPISGHRSVSWYQQTPGQGLQFLFEYFSETQRNKGNFPGRFSGRQFSNSRSEMNVSTLELGDSALYLCASSGRLEGTEAFFGQGTRLTVV.

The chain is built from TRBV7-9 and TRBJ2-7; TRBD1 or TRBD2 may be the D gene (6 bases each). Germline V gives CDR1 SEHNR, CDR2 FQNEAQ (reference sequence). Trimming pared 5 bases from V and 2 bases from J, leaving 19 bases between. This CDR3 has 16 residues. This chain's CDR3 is CASSLGAGRNAYEQYF. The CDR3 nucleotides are TGTGCCAGCAGCCTGGGGGCGGGACGGAATGCCTACGAGCAGTACTTC. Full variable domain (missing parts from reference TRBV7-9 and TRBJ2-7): DTGVSQNPRHKITKRGQNVTFRCDPISEHNRLYWYRQTLGQGPEFLTYFQNEAQLEKSRLLSDRFSAERPKGSFSTLEIQRTEQGDSAMYLCASSLGAGRNAYEQYFGPGTRLTVT.

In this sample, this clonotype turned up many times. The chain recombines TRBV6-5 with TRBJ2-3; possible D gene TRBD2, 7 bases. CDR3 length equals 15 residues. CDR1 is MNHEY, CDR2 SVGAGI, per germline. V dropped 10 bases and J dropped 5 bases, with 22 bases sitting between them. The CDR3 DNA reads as TGTGCCACCATTAGCGGGTACGGACAGAGAGATACGCAGTATTTT. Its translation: CATISGYGQRDTQYF.